This TCR beta chain was profiled in a study of cytomegalovirus exposure and HLA in healthy donors. Germline V gene lookup returns CDR1 WSHSY and CDR2 SAAADI. V was pared by 8 bases and J by 2 bases, with 5 bases of the junction left unmatched. The CDR3 runs 15 residues. PCR involved 60 Vbeta and 13 Jbeta primers. Produced via immunoSEQ multiplex PCR; TCRdb's table is partial and in-frame only. The sample shows more than 90,000 clones, around three quarters of them seen only once. This chain uses TRBV10-2 with TRBJ2-1; TRBD2 aligns across 11 bases. The source material was PBMCs. The source of this sequence is a man aged 35 to 55 in good health and CMV-seronegative. The CDR3 protein is CASGIAGGAYNEQFF. CDR3 DNA sequence: TGCGCCAGCGGGATAGCGGGGGGGGCCTACAATGAGCAGTTCTTC.